These T cell receptor beta chains were read from a single sample in a study of control samples from healthy donors and cancer patients. The repertoire was sequenced with immunoSEQ multiplex PCR; TCRdb's copy has only in-frame clones and lacks some. The data contain roughly 95,000 clones, around 88% of them singletons. Material: blood. Receptor source: a man aged 25-40 years in good health. Each CDR3 is given with its conserved first and last residue. Fields, in order: D gene, clone size, J gene, V gene, CDR3 protein, CDR3 DNA. D genes are given only for firm matches. Clone size is shown for a subset of rows, as once, few, many or a class of expanded clone.

d_call: TRBD1; clone_size: .; j_call: TRBJ1-1; v_call: TRBV15; cdr3_aa: CATSREGTGVNTEAFF; cdr3_nt: TGTGCCACCAGCAGAGAGGGGACAGGGGTGAACACTGAAGCTTTCTTT
d_call: TRBD1; clone_size: .; j_call: TRBJ2-1; v_call: TRBV18; cdr3_aa: CASSPGQGVATEQFF; cdr3_nt: TGTGCCAGCTCACCAGGACAGGGGGTGGCTACTGAGCAGTTCTTC
d_call: TRBD1; clone_size: .; j_call: TRBJ2-1; v_call: TRBV29-1; cdr3_aa: CSGNSWGQGQYQFF; cdr3_nt: TGCAGCGGCAACTCCTGGGGACAGGGCCAATACCAGTTCTTC
d_call: TRBD2; clone_size: .; j_call: TRBJ2-2; v_call: TRBV11-3; cdr3_aa: CASSLVVAGVGELFF; cdr3_nt: TGTGCCAGCAGCTTAGTGGTAGCGGGAGTTGGGGAGCTGTTTTTT
d_call: TRBD2; clone_size: .; j_call: TRBJ2-3; v_call: TRBV7-6; cdr3_aa: CASSLAPHIAGRGTDTQYF; cdr3_nt: TGTGCCAGCAGCTTAGCGCCCCATATAGCGGGAAGGGGCACAGATACGCAGTATTTT
d_call: .; clone_size: .; j_call: TRBJ2-7; v_call: TRBV5-1; cdr3_aa: CAGSFGLNEQYF; cdr3_nt: TGCGCCGGCAGCTTCGGTCTCAACGAGCAGTACTTC
d_call: .; clone_size: .; j_call: TRBJ2-7; v_call: TRBV15; cdr3_aa: CATSSGTGSSYEQYF; cdr3_nt: TGTGCCACCAGCAGTGGGACGGGCAGCTCCTACGAGCAGTACTTC
d_call: .; clone_size: .; j_call: TRBJ2-1; v_call: TRBV28; cdr3_aa: CASSLQRDEQFF; cdr3_nt: TGTGCCAGCAGCCTTCAGCGCGATGAGCAGTTCTTC
d_call: .; clone_size: .; j_call: TRBJ1-3; v_call: TRBV6-5; cdr3_aa: CASSYSESSGNTIYF; cdr3_nt: TGTGCCAGCAGTTACTCAGAGTCCTCTGGAAACACCATATATTTT
d_call: TRBD2; clone_size: .; j_call: TRBJ2-3; v_call: TRBV11-3; cdr3_aa: CASSALAGGPDTQYF; cdr3_nt: TGTGCCAGCAGCGCCCTAGCGGGAGGGCCTGATACGCAGTATTTT
d_call: .; clone_size: .; j_call: TRBJ2-3; v_call: TRBV11-2; cdr3_aa: CASSYMGETQYF; cdr3_nt: TGTGCCAGCAGCTACATGGGGGAGACGCAGTATTTT
d_call: .; clone_size: .; j_call: TRBJ2-2; v_call: TRBV2; cdr3_aa: CASSGHLNTGELFF; cdr3_nt: TGTGCCAGCAGTGGCCATTTGAACACCGGGGAGCTGTTTTTT
d_call: .; clone_size: .; j_call: TRBJ1-3; v_call: TRBV6-1; cdr3_aa: CASSENWGVGNTIYF; cdr3_nt: TGTGCCAGCAGTGAGAACTGGGGGGTTGGAAACACCATATATTTT
d_call: .; clone_size: once; j_call: TRBJ1-3; v_call: TRBV30; cdr3_aa: CAWDRSTGNTIYF; cdr3_nt: TGTGCCTGGGACAGGAGTACTGGAAACACCATATATTTT
d_call: TRBD1; clone_size: .; j_call: TRBJ1-1; v_call: TRBV7-9; cdr3_aa: CASSDRTGGPNTEAFF; cdr3_nt: TGTGCCAGCAGCGATAGGACAGGGGGTCCGAACACTGAAGCTTTCTTT
d_call: .; clone_size: .; j_call: TRBJ2-1; v_call: TRBV21-1; cdr3_aa: CASSKGASYNEQFF; cdr3_nt: TGTGCCAGCAGCAAGGGTGCCTCCTACAATGAGCAGTTCTTC
d_call: .; clone_size: .; j_call: TRBJ1-5; v_call: TRBV6-5; cdr3_aa: CASRDSVGGQPQHF; cdr3_nt: TGTGCCAGCAGGGATTCCGTGGGCGGTCAGCCCCAGCATTTT
d_call: TRBD1; clone_size: few; j_call: TRBJ1-5; v_call: TRBV3-1/TRBV3-2; cdr3_aa: CASSTGVQPQHF; cdr3_nt: TGTGCCAGCAGTACAGGGGTACAGCCCCAGCATTTT
d_call: .; clone_size: .; j_call: TRBJ1-1; v_call: TRBV2; cdr3_aa: CASSVGAEAFF; cdr3_nt: TGTGCCAGCAGTGTAGGTGCTGAAGCTTTCTTT
d_call: TRBD2; clone_size: .; j_call: TRBJ2-7; v_call: TRBV7-2; cdr3_aa: CASSVTSGREYEQYF; cdr3_nt: TGTGCCAGCAGCGTGACTAGCGGGAGGGAGTACGAGCAGTACTTC
d_call: TRBD2; clone_size: .; j_call: TRBJ2-3; v_call: TRBV3-1/TRBV3-2; cdr3_aa: CASSRKGLAGSTADTQYF; cdr3_nt: TGTGCCAGCAGCCGGAAAGGACTAGCGGGATCAACCGCAGATACGCAGTATTTT
d_call: .; clone_size: .; j_call: TRBJ2-5; v_call: TRBV7-2; cdr3_aa: CASSALGGVGETQYF; cdr3_nt: TGTGCCAGCAGCGCCCTCGGGGGCGTGGGAGAGACCCAGTACTTC
d_call: TRBD1; clone_size: .; j_call: TRBJ1-2; v_call: TRBV4-2; cdr3_aa: CASSSRTGSDYGYTF; cdr3_nt: TGTGCCAGCAGCTCCCGGACAGGGTCTGACTATGGCTACACCTTC
d_call: .; clone_size: .; j_call: TRBJ2-7; v_call: TRBV6-6; cdr3_aa: CASSYTRRYYSYEQYF; cdr3_nt: TGTGCCAGCAGTTACACCCGAAGGTACTACTCCTACGAGCAGTACTTC
d_call: TRBD1; clone_size: .; j_call: TRBJ1-6; v_call: TRBV7-9; cdr3_aa: CASSRPGQGASPLHF; cdr3_nt: TGTGCCAGCAGTCGACCTGGACAGGGGGCTTCACCCCTCCACTTT